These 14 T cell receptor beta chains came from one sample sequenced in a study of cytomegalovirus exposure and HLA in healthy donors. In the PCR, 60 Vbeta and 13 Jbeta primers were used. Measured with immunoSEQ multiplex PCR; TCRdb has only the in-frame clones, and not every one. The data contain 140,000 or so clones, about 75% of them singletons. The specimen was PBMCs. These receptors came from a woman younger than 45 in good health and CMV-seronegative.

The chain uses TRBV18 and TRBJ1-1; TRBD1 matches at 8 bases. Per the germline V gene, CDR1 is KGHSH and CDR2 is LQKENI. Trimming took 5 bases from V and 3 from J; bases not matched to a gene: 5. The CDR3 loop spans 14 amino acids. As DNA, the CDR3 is TGTGCCAGCTCAGAACAGGGGGGGGACACTGAAGCTTTCTTT. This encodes CASSEQGGDTEAFF.

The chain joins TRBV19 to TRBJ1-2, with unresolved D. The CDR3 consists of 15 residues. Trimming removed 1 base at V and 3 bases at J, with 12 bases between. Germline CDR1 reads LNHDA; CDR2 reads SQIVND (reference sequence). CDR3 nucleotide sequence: TGTGCCAGTAGTATAGTCTCTCCCGGAGACTATGGCTACACCTTC. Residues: CASSIVSPGDYGYTF.

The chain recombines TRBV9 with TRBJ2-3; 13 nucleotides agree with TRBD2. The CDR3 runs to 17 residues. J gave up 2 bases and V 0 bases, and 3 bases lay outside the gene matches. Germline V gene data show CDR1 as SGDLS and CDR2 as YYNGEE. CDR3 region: CASSVETSGGNTDTQYF. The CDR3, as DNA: TGTGCCAGCAGCGTAGAGACTAGCGGGGGGAACACAGATACGCAGTATTTT.

The CDR3 spells CASSLVAGWDQPQHF. The DNA of the CDR3 is TGTGCCAGCAGCTTAGTGGCAGGATGGGATCAGCCCCAGCATTTT. The chain has TRBV7-6 and TRBJ1-5; D gene ambiguous. The CDR3 sequence is 15 residues long. Per germline, CDR1 SGHVS and CDR2 FNYEAQ. V was clipped by 1 base and J by 5 bases, with 12 bases between them.

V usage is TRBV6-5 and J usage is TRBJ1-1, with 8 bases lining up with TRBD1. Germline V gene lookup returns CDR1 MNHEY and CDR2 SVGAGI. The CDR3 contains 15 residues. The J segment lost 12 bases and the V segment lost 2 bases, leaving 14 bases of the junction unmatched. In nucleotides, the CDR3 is TGTGCCAGCAGTTACCCCCCTGGGTCAGGGGGCTTTCCTTTCTTT. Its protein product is CASSYPPGSGGFPFF.

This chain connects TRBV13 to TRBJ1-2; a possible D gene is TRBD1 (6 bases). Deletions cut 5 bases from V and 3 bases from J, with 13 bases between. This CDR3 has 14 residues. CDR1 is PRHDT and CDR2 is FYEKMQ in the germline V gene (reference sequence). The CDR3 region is CASSILTGHYGYTF. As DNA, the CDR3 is TGTGCCAGCAGCATTCTCACAGGGCACTATGGCTACACCTTC.

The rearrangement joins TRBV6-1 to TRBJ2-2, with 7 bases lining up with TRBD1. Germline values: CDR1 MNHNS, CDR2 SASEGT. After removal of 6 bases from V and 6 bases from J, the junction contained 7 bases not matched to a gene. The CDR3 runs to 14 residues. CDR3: CASRKEQGPGELFF. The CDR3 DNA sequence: TGTGCCAGCAGAAAAGAACAGGGGCCCGGGGAGCTGTTTTTT.

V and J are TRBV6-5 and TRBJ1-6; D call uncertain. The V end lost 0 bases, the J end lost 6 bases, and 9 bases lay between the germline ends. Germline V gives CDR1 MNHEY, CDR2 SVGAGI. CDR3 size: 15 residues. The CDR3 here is CASSYSVQANSPLHF. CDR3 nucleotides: TGTGCCAGCAGTTACTCGGTTCAGGCTAATTCACCCCTCCACTTT.

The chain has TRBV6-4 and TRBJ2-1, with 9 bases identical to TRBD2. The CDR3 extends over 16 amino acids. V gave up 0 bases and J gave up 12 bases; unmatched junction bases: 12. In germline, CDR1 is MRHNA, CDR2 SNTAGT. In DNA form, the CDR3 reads TGTGCCAGCAGTGACTCGGGGCGGGGGGGCCGGGAGTCGCAGTTCTTC. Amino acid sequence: CASSDSGRGGRESQFF.

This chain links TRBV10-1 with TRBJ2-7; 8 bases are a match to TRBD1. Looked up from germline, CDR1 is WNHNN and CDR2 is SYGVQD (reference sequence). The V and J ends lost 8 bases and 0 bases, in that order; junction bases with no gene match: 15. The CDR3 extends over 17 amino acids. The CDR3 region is CASHQEDRGNNSYEQYF. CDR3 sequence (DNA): TGCGCCAGCCACCAGGAAGACAGGGGAAACAACTCCTACGAGCAGTACTTC.

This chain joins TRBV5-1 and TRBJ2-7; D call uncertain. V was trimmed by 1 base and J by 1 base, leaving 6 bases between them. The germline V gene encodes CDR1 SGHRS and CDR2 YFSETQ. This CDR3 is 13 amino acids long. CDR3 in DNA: TGCGCCAGCAGCTTGTACAGTTCCTACGAGCAGTACTTC. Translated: CASSLYSSYEQYF.

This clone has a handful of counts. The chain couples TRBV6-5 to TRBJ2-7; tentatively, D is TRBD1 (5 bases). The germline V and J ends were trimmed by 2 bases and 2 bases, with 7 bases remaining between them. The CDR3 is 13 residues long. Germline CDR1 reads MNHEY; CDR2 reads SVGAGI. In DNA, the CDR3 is TGTGCCAGCAGTTACCGACAGACCTACGAGCAGTACTTC. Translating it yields CASSYRQTYEQYF.

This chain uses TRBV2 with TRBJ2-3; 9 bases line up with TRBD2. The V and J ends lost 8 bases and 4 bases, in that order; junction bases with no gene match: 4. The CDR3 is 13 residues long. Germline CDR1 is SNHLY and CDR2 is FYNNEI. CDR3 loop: CASASGDPDTQYF. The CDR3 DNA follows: TGTGCCAGCGCTAGCGGGGACCCAGATACGCAGTATTTT.

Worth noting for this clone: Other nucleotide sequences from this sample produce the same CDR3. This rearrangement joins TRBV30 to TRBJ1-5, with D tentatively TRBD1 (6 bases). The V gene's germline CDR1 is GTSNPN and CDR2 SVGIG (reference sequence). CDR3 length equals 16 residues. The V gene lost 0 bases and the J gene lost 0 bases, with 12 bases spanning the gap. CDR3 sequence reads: CAWSVAGVVSNQPQHF. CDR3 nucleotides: TGTGCCTGGAGTGTAGCAGGGGTGGTTAGCAATCAGCCCCAGCATTTT.